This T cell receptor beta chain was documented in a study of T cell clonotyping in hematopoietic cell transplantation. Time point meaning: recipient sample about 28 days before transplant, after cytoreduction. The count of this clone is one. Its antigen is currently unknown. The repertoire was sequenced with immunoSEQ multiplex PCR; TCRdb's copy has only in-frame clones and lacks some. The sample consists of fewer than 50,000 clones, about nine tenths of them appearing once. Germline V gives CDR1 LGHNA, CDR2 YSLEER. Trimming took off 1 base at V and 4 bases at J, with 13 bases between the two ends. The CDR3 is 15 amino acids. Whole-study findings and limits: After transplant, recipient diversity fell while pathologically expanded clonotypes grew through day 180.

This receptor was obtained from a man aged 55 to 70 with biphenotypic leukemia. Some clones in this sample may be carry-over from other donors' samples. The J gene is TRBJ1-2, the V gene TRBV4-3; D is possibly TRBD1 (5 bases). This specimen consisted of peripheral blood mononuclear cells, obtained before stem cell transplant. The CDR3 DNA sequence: TGCGCCAGCAGCCAAGTTGCAGGGCCGGGCTATGGCTACACCTTC. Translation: CASSQVAGPGYGYTF.